Listed here are 11 T cell receptor beta chains from one sample, sequenced in a study of cytomegalovirus exposure and HLA in healthy donors. The repertoire was sequenced with immunoSEQ multiplex PCR; TCRdb's copy has only in-frame clones and lacks some. The sample records over 150,000 clones, approximately 89% being singletons. Sequenced: PBMCs. The receptors were gathered from a man younger than 35 in good health and CMV-seropositive.

V usage is TRBV27 and J usage is TRBJ2-3; 15 nucleotides agree with TRBD2. The germline CDR1 and CDR2 sequences are MNHEY and SMNVEV (reference sequence). The V segment lost 5 bases and the J segment 6 bases; nucleotides outside the gene matches: 12. The CDR3 is 18 residues long. This CDR3 is CASSPMSGLAGGRDTQYF. In nucleotides, the CDR3 is TGTGCCAGCAGTCCAATGTCCGGACTAGCGGGAGGGCGGGATACGCAGTATTTT.

The rearrangement joins TRBV18 to TRBJ1-1; D ambiguous. The germline V gene encodes CDR1 KGHSH and CDR2 LQKENI. The V gene lost 3 bases and the J gene lost 10 bases, with 15 bases spanning the gap. The CDR3 length is 13 residues. For the CDR3, the DNA is TGTGCCAGCTCACCTACGTCCCCGGACTTAGCTTTCTTT. Amino acids: CASSPTSPDLAFF.

The V and J genes are TRBV4-1 and TRBJ2-1; D gene unclear. The germline V and J ends were trimmed by 2 bases and 5 bases, with 13 bases remaining between them. Germline values: CDR1 MGHRA, CDR2 YSYEKL. The CDR3 spans 15 residues. For the CDR3, the DNA is TGCGCCAGCAGCCAAAAGTTTGGGCAAAACAATGAGCAGTTCTTC. Residues: CASSQKFGQNNEQFF.

The V gene is TRBV27, the J gene TRBJ2-2; 13 nucleotides line up with TRBD2. Losses at the gene ends were 6 bases for V and 7 bases for J; bases not matched to a gene: 8. This CDR3 is built from 16 residues. Germline CDR1 MNHEY, CDR2 SMNVEV (reference sequence). CDR3: CASRRGLAGVGGELFF. The DNA for the CDR3 is TGTGCCAGCAGGAGAGGACTAGCGGGAGTAGGCGGGGAGCTGTTTTTT.

This chain uses TRBV5-4 with TRBJ2-7, with TRBD1 matching over 8 bases. V gave up 4 bases and J gave up 3 bases; unmatched junction bases: 3. The CDR3 loop spans 13 amino acids. Looked up from germline, CDR1 is SGHNT and CDR2 is YYREEE (reference sequence). In DNA form, the CDR3 reads TGTGCCAGCAGCGGGACAGGAGTCTACGAGCAGTACTTC. Translating gives CASSGTGVYEQYF.

The chain is built from TRBV6-1 and TRBJ2-3; 7 bases align to TRBD1. V gave up 2 bases and J gave up 2 bases; unmatched junction bases: 7. CDR1 is MNHNS, CDR2 SASEGT, per germline. The CDR3 consists of 16 residues. CDR3 nucleotide sequence: TGTGCCAGCAGTGAATCCCCGGGACAGAACACAGATACGCAGTATTTT. As protein: CASSESPGQNTDTQYF.

The chain combines TRBV7-2 with TRBJ2-1; D unresolved. The CDR3 runs to 15 residues. The V gene lost 1 base and the J gene lost 4 bases, with 11 bases spanning the gap. Germline V gene data show CDR1 as SGHTA and CDR2 as FQGNSA. CDR3 residues: CASSLGAEVYNEQFF. The CDR3 DNA reads as TGTGCCAGCAGCTTAGGGGCAGAAGTTTACAATGAGCAGTTCTTC. The variable domain in full, with the rest retrieved from reference TRBV7-2 and TRBJ2-1, is GAGVSQSPSNKVTEKGKDVELRCDPISGHTALYWYRQSLGQGLEFLIYFQGNSAPDKSGLPSDRFSAERTGGSVSTLTIQRTQQEDSAVYLCASSLGAEVYNEQFFGPGTRLTVL.

This clone was counted once. V gene TRBV6-5 combines with J gene TRBJ2-1, with TRBD2 identical over 11 bases. This CDR3 has 12 amino acids. Germline trimming cut 6 bases from V and 14 bases from J; bases unmatched to any gene: 6. The germline V gene has CDR1 MNHEY and CDR2 SVGAGI. The CDR3 DNA reads as TGTGCCAGCAGACCTACTAGCGGGAGAGAGTTCTTC. Its translation: CASRPTSGREFF.

This clone occurred once. The chain couples TRBV4-1 to TRBJ1-5; TRBD1 is a possible D gene (5 bases). CDR1 and CDR2 (germline): MGHRA, YSYEKL. Trimming removed 0 bases from V and 1 base from J, with 13 bases in between. The CDR3 length is 17 residues. CDR3 residues: CASSQESRVSSNQPQHF. The DNA for the CDR3 is TGCGCCAGCAGCCAAGAAAGCAGGGTATCGAGCAATCAGCCCCAGCATTTT.

In regard to this clone: No DNA is shown, since the ends of the CDR3 on it are uncertain; the CDR3 is the one TCRdb lists. This sequence joins TRBV27 and TRBJ2-6; the table gives TRBD2 as D, unverified against the DNA. The CDR3 is 18 residues long, ends included. Germline assignment: CDR1 MNHEY and CDR2 SMNVEV (reference sequence). The chain's CDR3 is CASSSSTSGGSGANVLTF.

The rearrangement links TRBV6-1 to TRBJ2-1; D gene unclear. Germline assignment: CDR1 MNHNS and CDR2 SASEGT. The CDR3 consists of 20 residues. The germline V and J ends were trimmed by 3 bases and 5 bases, with 29 bases remaining between them. The CDR3 DNA is TGTGCCAGCAGTGATATCGGTTCCCGTCTCCGTCACCTTAGAAACAATGAGCAGTTCTTC. It codes for CASSDIGSRLRHLRNNEQFF.